This TCR beta chain was captured by sequencing in a study of T cell responses to AZD1222 COVID-19 vaccine (dated by TCRdb to the early 2020s). Turning to the overall study: A total of about 250 trial participants underwent TCR sequencing, of whom some 200 had received two doses of AZD1222 and some 25 had received two doses of the MenACWY control vaccine. Trial participants were enrolled into age subgroups of 18-55, 56-69 and 70-plus years, which contained 148, 28 and 57 TCR-sequenced participants, respectively. What the study reported, not specific to this receptor: Conclusions about previously exposed vaccinees are limited because only six or seven AZD1222 recipients were SARS-CoV-2 seropositive at baseline. Because no samples from the day 14 peak response were available, repertoires could be characterized only after the peak T cell response. Participants were mostly white British, with more females than males. The authors suggested clonal diversity may have been underestimated. In the small 56-69-year group, the increase in depth fell short of significance, most likely because of low power. The vaccine-associated CD4 TCRs covered the entire spike protein, and the dominant responses fell in regions 160-218 and 743-854. Reportedly, almost half of the unique spike-specific TCRs recognized epitopes lying outside the regions that are mutated in the B.1.351 and B.1.1.7 variants. A significant rise in spike-specific TCR breadth and depth was observed after two AZD1222 doses relative to day 0 and relative to MenACWY recipients.

The intended sense of this specimen's time point label: about 28 days (+/-7) after the second vaccine dose. Because spike-specific TCR depth and breadth did not differ between the two schedules, AZD1222 recipients who got a second dose at roughly 4 weeks were pooled with those who got a second dose at roughly 12 weeks. Vaccinee samples came from UK trials COV001 and COV002, including a single-blind randomized controlled phase 2/3 trial of AZD1222 (ChAdOx1 nCoV-19) in healthy adults. For TCRbeta chain sequencing, PBMC samples from trial participants were taken at day 0 and at day 28 after the second dose. The germline V end is reduced by 3 bases and the J end by 4 bases; junction bases left unmatched: 6. Looking up the germline V gene yields CDR1 KGHDR and CDR2 SFDVKD. From cysteine to phenylalanine, the CDR3 is 18 amino acids long. Only the CDR3 part of the read is kept: 54 bases, read in frame from the first base.

Points on this clone: Its antigen is unknown. Base qualities are not at hand, and no much larger clone is one base apart.

The CDR3 regions of human TCRbeta chains were analyzed by immunosequencing. Regarding the original processing steps: TCRs in the repertoires were matched against a reference library of SARS-CoV-2-specific TCRs that had been generated with the MIRA antigen-specificity platform. Breadth was defined as the fraction of unique TCRs that were SARS-CoV-2-associated, and depth was defined as the fraction of total T cells that were SARS-CoV-2-associated. Using the MIRA data, each spike-specific TCR was assigned both to the spike region to which the TCR was reactive and to a CD4 or CD8 class. Log10-transformed breadth and depth values were compared by one-way ANOVA with Sidak's multiple comparisons tests. TCRdb provides this immuneACCESS table in a form limited to in-frame rearrangements. Some clones are lacking; in checked studies, under half of them reflect an unresolved V gene, and why the rest are absent is not known. V and J calls and clone size follow that table, whereas D and trimming were derived from the DNA. The sample has roughly 180,000 clones on record, 85% to 95% of them singletons. Of the sample, roughly 1.7% is held by the ten largest clones.

The clonotype was recovered from an adult who received the AZD1222 COVID-19 vaccine. This specimen consisted of peripheral blood, obtained 28 days after the second AZD1222 dose. The rearrangement combines TRBV24-1 with TRBJ2-6, with 12 bases matching TRBD1. The CDR3 reads as follows: CATSDPGQGAQGANVLTF. The sequenced DNA: TGTGCCACCAGTGATCCGGGACAGGGGGCGCAAGGGGCCAACGTCCTGACTTTC.